One and the same sample provided the 16 T cell receptor beta chains below, sequenced in a study of early T cells in non-severe SARS-CoV-2 infection. TCRdb processed the 5' RACE reads anew with MiXCR; each CDR3 protein has one entry. The sample holds about 69,000 distinct CDR3 sequences; roughly 9.4% are singletons and the top ten take 5.5% to 7%. Material: whole blood. Receptor source: an adult who was a healthcare worker with PCR-confirmed SARS-CoV-2 infection or an uninfected control (not recorded which).

This clonotype was counted at least ten times. The chain combines TRBV14 with TRBJ2-1; 10 bases line up with TRBD2. Germline V gives CDR1 SGHDN, CDR2 FVKESK. With V trimmed by 4 bases and J by 1 base, 4 bases remained unmatched. This CDR3 region has 16 residues. CDR3 region: CASSLTSGVSYNEQFF. The CDR3 DNA follows: TGTGCCAGCAGCCTTACTAGCGGGGTTTCCTACAATGAGCAGTTCTTC.

This clonotype was seen repeatedly, ten times or more. The chain carries TRBV6-5 and TRBJ1-2; D is uncertain. The V and J ends lost 0 bases and 7 bases respectively, with 15 bases between them. The germline V gene has CDR1 MNHEY and CDR2 SVGAGI. This CDR3 has 15 residues. The CDR3 bases are TGTGCCAGCAGTTACTCGATGGGCAGGCTGAGTGGCTACACCTTC. As protein: CASSYSMGRLSGYTF.

The chain recombines TRBV11-1 with TRBJ2-1, with 8 bases lining up with TRBD2. CDR3 length equals 16 residues. The trim removed 5 bases at V and 9 bases at J, leaving 15 bases unmatched. CDR1 and CDR2 from the germline V gene are SGHAT and FQDESV (reference sequence). Here the CDR3 reads CASSTPGQRGSGEQFF. In nucleotides, the CDR3 is TGTGCCAGCAGCACGCCCGGGCAGCGGGGGTCTGGTGAGCAGTTCTTC.

The rearrangement links TRBV6-2 or TRBV6-3 to TRBJ2-3; D possibly matches TRBD1 or TRBD2 (5 bases each). Germline CDR1 reads MNHEY; CDR2 reads SVGEGT. There are 14 residues in the CDR3. Between the trimmed V and J ends, which lost 2 bases and 3 bases, there was a span of 9 bases. The chain's CDR3 is CASSYRGSTDTQYF. The CDR3 nucleotides read TGTGCCAGCAGTTACCGGGGCAGTACAGATACGCAGTATTTT.

The V gene is TRBV14, the J gene TRBJ2-3; the D gene is possibly TRBD2 (6 bases). The CDR3 covers 15 residues. V was cut by 0 bases and J by 5 bases, with 12 bases left in between. Germline CDR1 and CDR2: SGHDN and FVKESK. DNA of the CDR3: TGTGCCAGCAGCCAAGATTGGGCAGCGGGAGATACGCAGTATTTT. Protein sequence: CASSQDWAAGDTQYF.

This rearrangement joins TRBV14 to TRBJ2-1; maybe TRBD2 (5 bases). CDR1 and CDR2 (germline): SGHDN, FVKESK. The CDR3 covers 11 residues. V dropped 0 bases and J dropped 13 bases, with 7 bases sitting between them. CDR3 coding DNA: TGTGCCAGCAGCCAAGATGGAGGACAGTTCTTC. The encoded protein is CASSQDGGQFF.

This clonotype was seen a few times. The chain joins TRBV7-9 to TRBJ2-3, with 7 bases identical to TRBD2. The V and J ends lost 5 bases and 0 bases, in that order; junction bases with no gene match: 5. The CDR3 extends over 15 amino acids. The germline gives CDR1 SEHNR, CDR2 FQNEAQ (reference sequence). This CDR3 is CASSTSGVSTDTQYF. CDR3 DNA: TGTGCCAGCAGCACGAGCGGGGTTAGCACAGATACGCAGTATTTT.

This clonotype was seen repeatedly, ten times or more. The J gene is TRBJ2-3, the V gene TRBV12-3 or TRBV12-4, with unresolved D. CDR3 size: 15 residues. V was cut by 5 bases and J by 2 bases, with 14 bases left in between. For the CDR3, the DNA is TGTGCCAGCAGTACGAGTTCGACCCCCACAGATACGCAGTATTTT. It specifies CASSTSSTPTDTQYF.

V gene TRBV14 combines with J gene TRBJ1-1; perhaps TRBD1 as D (5 bases). V lost 5 bases to trimming and J lost 6 bases, with 13 bases between them. Germline V gene data show CDR1 as SGHDN and CDR2 as FVKESK. The CDR3 sequence is 13 residues long. This CDR3 reads CASSRPGRPEAFF. The CDR3 DNA sequence: TGTGCCAGCAGCAGGCCAGGGAGGCCTGAAGCTTTCTTT.

This clonotype was seen many times. This sequence joins TRBV7-9 and TRBJ2-4, with D tentatively TRBD1 (6 bases). Trimming shortened V by 5 bases and J by 3 bases, and 17 bases separated the two germline ends. This CDR3 is 16 amino acids long. Germline V lookup: CDR1 SEHNR, CDR2 FQNEAQ (reference sequence). The CDR3 nucleotides are TGTGCCAGCAGCATCATCAACCGGGACAACAAAAACATTCAGTACTTC. Translating it yields CASSIINRDNKNIQYF.

This clonotype was recorded many times. This chain connects TRBV7-8 to TRBJ2-2; 12 bases are shared with TRBD2. Germline CDR1 SGHVS, CDR2 FQNEAQ. V lost 4 bases and J lost 5; bases outside the gene matches: 5. CDR3 size: 16 residues. The CDR3 region is CASSSSGGALTGELFF. Written as DNA, the CDR3 is TGTGCCAGCAGCTCTAGCGGGGGGGCCTTAACCGGGGAGCTGTTTTTT.

The J gene is TRBJ2-1, the V gene TRBV4-2, with D possibly matching TRBD2 (5 bases). In germline, CDR1 is LGHNA, CDR2 YNFKEQ. V was clipped by 6 bases and J by 8 bases, with 14 bases between them. The CDR3 runs 13 residues. DNA of the CDR3: TGTGCCAGCAGTACGAGTCACGGGGATGAGCAGTTCTTC. This gives the protein CASSTSHGDEQFF.

There are many counts of this clonotype. The gene calls are TRBV6-6 and TRBJ1-1; 9 nucleotides match TRBD1. The CDR3 spans 19 residues. In germline, CDR1 is MNHNY, CDR2 SVGAGI (reference sequence). V lost 6 bases to trimming and J lost 7 bases; unmatched junction nucleotides: 24. The CDR3 nucleotides are TGTGCCAGCAGCGACTACGCGCCCGGGACAGGGCCCGCGGGGAGTGAAGCTTTCTTT. Its translation: CASSDYAPGTGPAGSEAFF.

This clonotype was observed at least ten times. V and J are TRBV11-2 and TRBJ2-3, with D hard to call. V gave up 1 base and J gave up 2 bases, with 7 bases separating them. Germline V gene lookup returns CDR1 SGHAT and CDR2 FQNNGV. The CDR3 totals 14 residues. The CDR3 loop is CASSLARFTDTQYF. For the CDR3, the DNA is TGTGCCAGCAGCTTAGCCAGATTCACAGATACGCAGTATTTT.

This clonotype was counted at least ten times. CDR3 sequence reads: CASSRGQQETQYF. The CDR3 DNA reads as TGTGCCAGCAGCCGAGGACAGCAAGAGACCCAGTACTTC. The genes are TRBV12-3 or TRBV12-4 and TRBJ2-5, with D possibly being TRBD1 (6 bases). Trimming took 6 bases from V and 2 from J, leaving 10 bases between them. This CDR3 region has 13 residues.

Many counts were recorded for this clonotype. V is TRBV20-1 and J is TRBJ1-2; D ambiguous. Trimming pared 5 bases from V and 8 bases from J, leaving 21 bases between. CDR1 is DFQATT, CDR2 SNEGSKA, per germline (reference sequence). The CDR3 is made up of 14 amino acids. CDR3 loop: CSASQPGYYEGYTF. The CDR3 DNA is TGCAGTGCTTCTCAACCGGGATACTATGAGGGCTACACCTTC.